The T cell receptor (beta chain) described here comes from a study of T cell responses to AZD1222 COVID-19 vaccine. Points from the study as a whole: Females outnumbered males among donors, who were mostly white British; clonal diversity was possibly underestimated.

Pooled samples include second doses given at about 4 or 12 weeks. Assay: immunoSEQ multiplex PCR; the TCRdb copy retains only in-frame clones and omits some. Among about 54,000 clones listed, roughly 90% were seen once. CDR1 is MNHEY, CDR2 SMNVEV, per germline (reference sequence). The CDR3 consists of 21 residues. V was clipped by 10 bases and J by 0 bases; unmatched bases: 27. As for this clone: Its antigen is not identified.

The sample was peripheral blood, taken 28 days after the second AZD1222 dose. The V and J genes are TRBV27 and TRBJ1-3; 7 bases fit TRBD1. The TCR originated in an adult who received the AZD1222 COVID-19 vaccine. The CDR3 DNA sequence: TGTGCCACCTCGCTTTGCTACCGGGACAGCCTTAAACTTATCTCTGGAAACACCATATATTTT. It is translated as CATSLCYRDSLKLISGNTIYF.